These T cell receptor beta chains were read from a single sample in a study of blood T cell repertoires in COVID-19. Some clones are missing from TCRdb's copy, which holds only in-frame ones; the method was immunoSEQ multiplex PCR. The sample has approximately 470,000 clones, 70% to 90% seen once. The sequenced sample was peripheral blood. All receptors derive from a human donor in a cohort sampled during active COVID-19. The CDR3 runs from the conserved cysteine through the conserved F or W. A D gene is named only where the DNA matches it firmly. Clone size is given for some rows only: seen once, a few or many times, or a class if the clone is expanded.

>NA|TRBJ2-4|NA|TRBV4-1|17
CASSHGESTPAKNIQYF
TGCGCCAGCAGCCATGGAGAGAGCACCCCAGCCAAAAACATTCAGTACTTC
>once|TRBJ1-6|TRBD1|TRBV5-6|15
CASTKDGTGGSPLHF
TGTGCCAGCACCAAGGACGGGACAGGGGGATCACCCCTCCACTTT
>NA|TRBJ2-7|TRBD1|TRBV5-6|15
CASAYSGTGFYEQYF
TGTGCCAGCGCGTACTCCGGGACAGGGTTTTACGAGCAGTACTTC
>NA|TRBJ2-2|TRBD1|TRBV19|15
CASKMGQANTGELFF
TGTGCCAGTAAAATGGGACAGGCGAACACCGGGGAGCTGTTTTTT
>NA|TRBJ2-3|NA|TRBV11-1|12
CASSLVVDTQYF
TGTGCCAGCAGCTTAGTCGTGGATACGCAGTATTTT
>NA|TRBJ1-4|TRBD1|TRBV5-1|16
CASSLSSGQGLEKLFF
TGCGCCAGCAGCTTAAGTAGCGGACAGGGATTAGAAAAACTGTTTTTT
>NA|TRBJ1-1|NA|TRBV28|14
CASSLQDINTEAFF
TGTGCCAGCAGTTTACAGGACATCAACACTGAAGCTTTCTTT
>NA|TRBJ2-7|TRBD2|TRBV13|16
CASSLTPGLASYEQYF
TGTGCCAGCAGCTTAACCCCGGGACTAGCAAGCTACGAGCAGTACTTC
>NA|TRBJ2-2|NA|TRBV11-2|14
CASSLNGYTGELFF
TGTGCCAGCAGCTTAAACGGGTACACCGGGGAGCTGTTTTTT
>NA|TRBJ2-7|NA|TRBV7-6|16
CASSLHAGAQSYEQYF
TGTGCCAGCAGTTTGCACGCAGGGGCGCAGTCCTACGAGCAGTACTTC
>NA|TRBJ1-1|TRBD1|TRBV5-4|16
CASSSARQGASTEAFF
TGTGCCAGCAGCTCAGCCCGACAGGGGGCTAGCACTGAAGCTTTCTTT
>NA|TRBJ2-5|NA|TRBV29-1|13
CSVQGTRGWDQYF
TGCAGCGTCCAGGGGACAAGGGGTTGGGACCAGTACTTC
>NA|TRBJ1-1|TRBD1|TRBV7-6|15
CATATGTGLDTEAFF
TGTGCCACCGCGACCGGGACAGGGTTGGACACTGAAGCTTTCTTT
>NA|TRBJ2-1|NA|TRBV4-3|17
CASSQGPTGVEYNEQFF
TGCGCCAGCAGCCAAGGGCCCACGGGAGTGGAGTACAATGAGCAGTTCTTC
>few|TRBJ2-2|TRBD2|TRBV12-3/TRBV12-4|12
CISGGPTGELFF
TGTATCTCGGGAGGCCCAACCGGGGAGCTGTTTTTT
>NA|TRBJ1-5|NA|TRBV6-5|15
CASSPDGVSNQPQHF
TGTGCCAGCAGTCCGGACGGGGTTAGCAATCAGCCCCAGCATTTT
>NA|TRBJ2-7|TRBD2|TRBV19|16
CASSSHGREWSYEQYF
TGTGCCAGTAGTTCCCACGGGCGGGAGTGGTCCTACGAGCAGTACTTC
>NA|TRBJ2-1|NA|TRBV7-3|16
CASSLVSGSSYNEQFF
TGTGCCAGCAGCTTGGTTAGTGGGAGCTCCTACAATGAGCAGTTCTTC
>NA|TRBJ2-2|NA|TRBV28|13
CASSITGPGELFF
TGTGCCAGCAGTATTACAGGTCCCGGGGAGCTGTTTTTT
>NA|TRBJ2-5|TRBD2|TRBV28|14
CASSNSGRGETQYF
TGTGCCAGCAGCAATAGCGGGAGAGGAGAGACCCAGTACTTC
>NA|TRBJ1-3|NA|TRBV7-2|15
CASSLVGGPGNTIYF
TGTGCCAGCAGCTTAGTGGGGGGACCTGGAAACACCATATATTTT
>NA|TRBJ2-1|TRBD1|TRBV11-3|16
CASSYGQGKGANEQFF
TGTGCCAGCAGCTACGGACAGGGGAAAGGGGCTAATGAGCAGTTCTTC
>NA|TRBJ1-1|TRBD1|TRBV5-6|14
CASSLTGVGTEAFF
TGTGCCAGCAGCTTGACAGGGGTAGGCACTGAAGCTTTCTTT
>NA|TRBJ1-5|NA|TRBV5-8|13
CASGQYSNQPQHF
TGTGCCAGCGGGCAGTATAGCAATCAGCCCCAGCATTTT
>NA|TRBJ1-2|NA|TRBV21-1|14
CATPSGQGNYGYTF
TGTGCCACCCCGTCCGGACAGGGCAACTATGGCTACACCTTC
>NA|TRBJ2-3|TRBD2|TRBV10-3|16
CAISESKAGATDTQYF
TGTGCCATCAGTGAGTCGAAGGCGGGAGCGACAGATACGCAGTATTTT